The clone carrying this T cell receptor (beta chain) was seen many times. Antigen: not known. The source of the sample is a study of T cells after yellow fever vaccination. About the research overall: With SMART-Seq v4 Ultra Low Input, the fractions containing low cell numbers were prepared. Findings and caveats of the study: Most clones from primary vaccination were detected again post-booster (96% CD4, 88% CD8).

The germline V and J ends were trimmed by 1 base and 4 bases, with 10 bases remaining between them. The CDR3 length is 15 residues. Germline loops: CDR1 SNHLY, CDR2 FYNNEI. Researchers made TCR cDNA using 5'RACE template switching, and this step added a universal primer site and UMIs. TCRdb re-called the 5' RACE reads with MiXCR, one entry per CDR3 protein. Here the sample spans roughly 140,000 distinct CDR3 sequences, roughly 8% being singletons. This sample comprised CD4+ T cells sorted from PBMCs, obtained 5 days after the yellow fever booster vaccination. This TCR derives from a man aged 25-45 years who received the YFV17D yellow fever vaccine. This sequence joins TRBV2 and TRBJ2-2; D is undetermined. The CDR3 is CASSEGWSPTGELFF. In DNA form, the CDR3 reads TGTGCCAGCAGTGAAGGGTGGTCTCCCACCGGGGAGCTGTTTTTT.